The present entry profiles one T cell receptor (beta chain) with its context. Germline V gives CDR1 GTSNPN, CDR2 SVGIG (reference sequence). The CDR3 length is 10 residues. The protocol was immunoSEQ multiplex PCR, while the TCRdb copy is restricted to in-frame clones and leaves out a portion. Of roughly 60,000 clones listed, 80% to 95% are singletons. This entry is derived from a study of blood T cell repertoires in COVID-19. The origin of this receptor is a woman older than 75 with active COVID-19. V usage is TRBV30 and J usage is TRBJ1-6, with TRBD1 as a possible D gene (6 bases). Sequenced: peripheral blood. Written as DNA, the CDR3 is TGTAAGGGGGTACGGTCACCCCTCCACTTT. It is translated as CKGVRSPLHF.